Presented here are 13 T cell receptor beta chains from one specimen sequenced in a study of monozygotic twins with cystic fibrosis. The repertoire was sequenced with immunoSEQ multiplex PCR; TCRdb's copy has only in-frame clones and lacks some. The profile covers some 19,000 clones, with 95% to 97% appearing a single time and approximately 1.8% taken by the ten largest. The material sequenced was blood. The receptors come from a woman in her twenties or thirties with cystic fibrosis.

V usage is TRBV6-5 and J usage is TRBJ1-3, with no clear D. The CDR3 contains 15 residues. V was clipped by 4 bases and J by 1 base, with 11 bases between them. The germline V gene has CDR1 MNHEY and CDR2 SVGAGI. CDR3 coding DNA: TGTGCCAGCAGTTCCCCCTCATGGTCTGGAAACACCATATATTTT. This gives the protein CASSSPSWSGNTIYF.

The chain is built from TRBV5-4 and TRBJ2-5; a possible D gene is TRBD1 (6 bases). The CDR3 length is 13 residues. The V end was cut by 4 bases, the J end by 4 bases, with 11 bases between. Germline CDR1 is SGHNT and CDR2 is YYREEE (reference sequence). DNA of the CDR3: TGTGCCAGCAGCCCAGACAGGAGAGAGACCCAGTACTTC. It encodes CASSPDRRETQYF.

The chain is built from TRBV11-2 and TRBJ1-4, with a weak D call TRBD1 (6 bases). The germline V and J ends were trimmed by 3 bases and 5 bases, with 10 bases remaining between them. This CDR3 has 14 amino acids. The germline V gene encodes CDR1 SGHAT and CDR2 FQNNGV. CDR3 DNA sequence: TGTGCCAGCAGCTTCACAGGGAGAAATGAAAAACTGTTTTTT. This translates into CASSFTGRNEKLFF. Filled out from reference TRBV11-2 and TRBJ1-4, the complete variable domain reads EAGVAQSPRYKIIEKRQSVAFWCNPISGHATLYWYQQILGQGPKLLIQFQNNGVVDDSQLPKDRFSAERLKGVDSTLKIQPAKLEDSAVYLCASSFTGRNEKLFFGSGTQLSVL.

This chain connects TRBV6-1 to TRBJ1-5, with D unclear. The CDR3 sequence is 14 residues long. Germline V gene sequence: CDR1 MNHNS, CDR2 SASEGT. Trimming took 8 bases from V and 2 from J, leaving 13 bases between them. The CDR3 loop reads CASLLGLGNQPQHF. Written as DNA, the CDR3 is TGTGCCAGCCTGCTGGGGTTGGGCAATCAGCCCCAGCATTTT.

The CDR3: CASSLVLHPDEQFF. Written as DNA, the CDR3 is TGTGCCAGCAGCTTAGTTCTACACCCTGATGAGCAGTTCTTC. The chain couples TRBV7-9 to TRBJ2-1; D call uncertain. V lost 1 base, J lost 8 bases, and 12 bases lay in between. The CDR3 spans 14 residues. The germline CDR1 and CDR2 sequences are SEHNR and FQNEAQ (reference sequence).

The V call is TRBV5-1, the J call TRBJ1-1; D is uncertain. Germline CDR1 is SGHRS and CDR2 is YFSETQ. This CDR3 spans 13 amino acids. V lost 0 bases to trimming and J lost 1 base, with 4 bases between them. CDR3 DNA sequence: TGCGCCAGCAGCTTGGGGGGGAACACTGAAGCTTTCTTT. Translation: CASSLGGNTEAFF. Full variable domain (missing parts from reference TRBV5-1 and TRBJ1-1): KAGVTQTPRYLIKTRGQQVTLSCSPISGHRSVSWYQQTPGQGLQFLFEYFSETQRNKGNFPGRFSGRQFSNSRSEMNVSTLELGDSALYLCASSLGGNTEAFFGQGTRLTVV.

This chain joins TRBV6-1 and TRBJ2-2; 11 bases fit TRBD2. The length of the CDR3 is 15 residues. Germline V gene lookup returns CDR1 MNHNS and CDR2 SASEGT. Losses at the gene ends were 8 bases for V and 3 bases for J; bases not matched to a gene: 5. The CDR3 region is CASWRLAGHTGELFF. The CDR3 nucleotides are TGTGCCAGCTGGAGACTAGCGGGGCACACCGGGGAGCTGTTTTTT.

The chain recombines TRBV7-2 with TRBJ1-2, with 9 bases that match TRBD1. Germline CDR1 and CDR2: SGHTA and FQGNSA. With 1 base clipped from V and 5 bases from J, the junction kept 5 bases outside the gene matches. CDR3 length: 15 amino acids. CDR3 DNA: TGTGCCAGCAGCTTAGGGGGACAGGGTTATTATGGCTACACCTTC. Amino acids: CASSLGGQGYYGYTF. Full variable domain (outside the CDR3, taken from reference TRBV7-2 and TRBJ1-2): GAGVSQSPSNKVTEKGKDVELRCDPISGHTALYWYRQSLGQGLEFLIYFQGNSAPDKSGLPSDRFSAERTGGSVSTLTIQRTQQEDSAVYLCASSLGGQGYYGYTFGSGTRLTVV.

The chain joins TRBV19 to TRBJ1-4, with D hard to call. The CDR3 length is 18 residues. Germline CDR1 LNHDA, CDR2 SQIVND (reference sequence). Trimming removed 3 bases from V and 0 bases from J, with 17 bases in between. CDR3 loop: CASSMGFWIGATNEKLFF. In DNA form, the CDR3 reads TGTGCCAGTAGTATGGGATTTTGGATCGGAGCAACTAATGAAAAACTGTTTTTT.

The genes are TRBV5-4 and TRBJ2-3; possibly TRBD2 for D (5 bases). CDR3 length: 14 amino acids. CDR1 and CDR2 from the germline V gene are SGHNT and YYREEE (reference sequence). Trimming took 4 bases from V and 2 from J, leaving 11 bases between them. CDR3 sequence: CASSPWTYTDTQYF. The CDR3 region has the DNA TGTGCCAGCAGCCCCTGGACTTACACAGATACGCAGTATTTT.

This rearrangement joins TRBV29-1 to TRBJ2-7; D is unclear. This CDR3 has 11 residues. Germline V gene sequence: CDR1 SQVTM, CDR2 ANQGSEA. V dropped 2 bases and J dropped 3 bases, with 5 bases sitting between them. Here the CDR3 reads CSVESDYEQYF. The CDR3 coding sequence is TGCAGCGTTGAATCAGACTACGAGCAGTACTTC.

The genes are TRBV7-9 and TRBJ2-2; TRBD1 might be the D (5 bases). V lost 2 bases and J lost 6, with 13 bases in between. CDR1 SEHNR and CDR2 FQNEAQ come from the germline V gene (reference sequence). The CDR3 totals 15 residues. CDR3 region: CASSLPRVSAGELFF. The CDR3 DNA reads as TGTGCCAGCAGCTTACCCAGGGTTTCGGCCGGGGAGCTGTTTTTT. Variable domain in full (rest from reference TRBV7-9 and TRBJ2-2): DTGVSQNPRHKITKRGQNVTFRCDPISEHNRLYWYRQTLGQGPEFLTYFQNEAQLEKSRLLSDRFSAERPKGSFSTLEIQRTEQGDSAMYLCASSLPRVSAGELFFGEGSRLTVL.

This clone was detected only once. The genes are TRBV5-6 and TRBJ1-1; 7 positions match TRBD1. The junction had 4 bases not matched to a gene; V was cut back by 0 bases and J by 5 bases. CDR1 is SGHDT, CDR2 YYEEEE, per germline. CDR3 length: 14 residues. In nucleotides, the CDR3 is TGTGCCAGCAGCTTGGAGACAGGGAAAACTGAAGCTTTCTTT. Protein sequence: CASSLETGKTEAFF.